The T cell receptor (delta chain) under discussion was sequenced for a study of gamma-delta chains in newborns, infants, children. Study details: Innate gammadelta T cells reportedly expand polyclonally right after birth, driven by microbial exposure, per the title.

This CDR3 is 23 amino acids long. Germline values: CDR1 GEAIGNYY, CDR2 EKD. TCRdb redid clone calling on the reads using CATT. This sample has fewer than 850 delta-chain clones, with 1% found just once. By proportion, this clone is medium-sized. Since a far larger clone is one base different, this is likely a read error. This specimen includes other DNA sequences encoding the same CDR3. The sample consisted of blood. The V call is TRDV2, the J call TRDJ1, with 13 positions matching TRDD3. This TCR was sampled from a child in good health. CDR3 amino acids: CACDTLPSPSVLGDTRWTDKLIF. CDR3 nucleotides: TGTGCCTGCGACACGCTTCCCTCCCCCTCCGTACTGGGGGATACGAGATGGACCGATAAACTCATCTTT.